This T cell receptor (beta chain) was retrieved from a study of blood T cell repertoires in COVID-19. All enrollees were roughly 18 to 89 years old and from fewer than 30 US areas. Authors' methods: The authors estimated nucleated cell counts from reference gene primer amplification. Libraries were prepared by immunoSEQ multiplex PCR; TCRdb keeps only in-frame clonotypes and omits some of them. Clone size and the V and J calls come from that table; the DNA yielded D and trimming. The sample carries about 300,000 clones, roughly 85% recorded once. The trim removed 6 bases at V and 2 bases at J, leaving 16 bases unmatched. Germline assignment: CDR1 SQVTM and CDR2 ANQGSEA. The CDR3 spans 18 residues.

The specimen sequenced was PBMCs or T cells enriched from blood (not recorded which). The chain is built from TRBV29-1 and TRBJ2-3; TRBD2 aligns across 11 bases. The sequence came from a woman between 50 and 59 years old who had recovered from COVID-19. This chain's CDR3 is CSVAYRLGLAVFTDTQYF. Here the CDR3 DNA reads TGCAGCGTAGCATACAGGTTGGGACTAGCGGTTTTCACAGATACGCAGTATTTT.